The TCR beta chain under discussion was sequenced for a study of blood T cell repertoires in COVID-19. Study details: COVID-19 samples collected from the United States, Italy and Spain covered acute and convalescent phases. The cDNA or gDNA used as material had been derived from T cells, B-cell-depleted T cells, or PBMCs.

The CDR3 has 15 residues. The V gene's germline CDR1 is SNHLY and CDR2 FYNNEI. J gave up 2 bases and V 3 bases, and 7 bases lay outside the gene matches. Authors' processing steps: Reference gene primer amplification in the assay estimated nucleated cell counts. Assay: immunoSEQ multiplex PCR; the TCRdb copy retains only in-frame clones and omits some. The V and J calls and clone size come from that table; D and trimming were worked out from the DNA. The sample contains some 140,000 clones, more than 75% of which appear only once. The genes are TRBV2 and TRBJ2-7, with 7 bases that match TRBD1. This sequence originates from a man aged 55 to 69 who had recovered from COVID-19. Sequenced input: peripheral blood. In nucleotides, the CDR3 is TGTGCCAGCAGTGATCAGGGGGTCGCCCCCTACGAGCAGTACTTC. Encoded protein: CASSDQGVAPYEQYF.